The 20 T cell receptor beta chains below come from one sample, sequenced in a study of blood T cell repertoires in COVID-19. Profiling relied on immunoSEQ multiplex PCR, and the TCRdb table lists in-frame clones only, not all of them. The table shows 350,000 to 400,000 clones, with 90% occurring only once. The material sequenced was peripheral blood. Receptors originate from a man younger than 35 with active or convalescent COVID-19.

The chain couples TRBV19 to TRBJ2-1; TRBD1 agrees at 7 bases. The CDR3 is 15 amino acids. Looked up from germline, CDR1 is LNHDA and CDR2 is SQIVND (reference sequence). Unmatched junction bases numbered 7, after V lost 6 bases and J lost 2 bases. CDR3 in DNA: TGTGCCAGTAGGCAAGCCGGGACAGCCTACAATGAGCAGTTCTTC. Amino acids: CASRQAGTAYNEQFF.

V gene TRBV2 combines with J gene TRBJ2-1; the D gene is possibly TRBD2 (6 bases). The CDR3 spans 13 residues. V lost 11 bases and J 1 base, leaving 12 bases between the germline ends. Germline-derived CDR1 and CDR2 are SNHLY and FYNNEI. The CDR3 loop reads CADRERSYNEQFF. The CDR3 DNA reads TGTGCCGACCGGGAGAGGTCCTACAATGAGCAGTTCTTC.

CDR3 DNA sequence: TGTGCCAGTAGTATAGCTAGCGGGGCGTACGAGCAGTACTTC. It specifies CASSIASGAYEQYF. The chain is built from TRBV19 and TRBJ2-7, with TRBD2 matching over 9 bases. J gave up 4 bases and V 1 base, and 2 bases lay outside the gene matches. CDR1 and CDR2 from the germline V gene are LNHDA and SQIVND (reference sequence). CDR3 length: 14 amino acids.

The V gene is TRBV7-2, the J gene TRBJ2-3, with 9 bases aligning to TRBD2. CDR1 is SGHTA, CDR2 FQGNSA, per germline. The CDR3 length is 16 residues. The V segment lost 1 base and the J segment 0 bases; nucleotides outside the gene matches: 2. CDR3 region: CASSLGRGGSTDTQYF. As DNA, the CDR3 is TGTGCCAGCAGCTTAGGGCGGGGGGGGAGCACAGATACGCAGTATTTT.

The rearrangement links TRBV28 to TRBJ1-2, with unresolved D. Between the trimmed V and J ends, which lost 2 bases and 6 bases, there was a span of 10 bases. The CDR3 is 13 residues long. Germline CDR1 is MDHEN and CDR2 is SYDVKM. The CDR3 spells CASSLVQVHGYTF. For the CDR3, the DNA is TGTGCCAGCAGTTTAGTACAAGTTCATGGCTACACCTTC.

The chain combines TRBV13 with TRBJ2-7, with 8 nucleotides matching TRBD1. The CDR3 runs 15 residues. Per germline, CDR1 PRHDT and CDR2 FYEKMQ (reference sequence). V shed 3 bases and J 7 bases; nucleotides not matched to a gene: 11. The CDR3 DNA reads as TGTGCCAGCAGCTTTACACCGGACAGGGTCGGGGAGCAGTACTTC. Its translation is CASSFTPDRVGEQYF.

This clone was recorded once. The rearrangement uses TRBV18 and TRBJ1-5; maybe TRBD1 (6 bases). V was shortened by 3 bases and J by 2 bases, with 14 bases between the two germline ends. The CDR3 sequence is 16 residues long. Germline lookup yields CDR1 KGHSH and CDR2 LQKENI. The CDR3 DNA follows: TGTGCCAGCTCACCGGACAGCCCAAGGGGCAATCAGCCCCAGCATTTT. Its protein product is CASSPDSPRGNQPQHF.

This clone was detected once. V is TRBV5-4 and J is TRBJ2-1, with TRBD2 identical over 12 bases. Germline V CDR1 and CDR2: SGHNT, YYREEE (reference sequence). The CDR3 sequence is 14 residues long. V lost 4 bases and J lost 7; bases outside the gene matches: 3. CDR3 residues: CASSHGLAGNEQFF. The CDR3 DNA sequence: TGTGCCAGCAGCCATGGACTAGCGGGGAATGAGCAGTTCTTC.

This sequence joins TRBV12-3 or TRBV12-4 and TRBJ1-5; TRBD1 aligns across 8 bases. The V segment lost 4 bases and the J segment 9 bases; nucleotides outside the gene matches: 2. The CDR3 consists of 12 residues. CDR3 nucleotides: TGTGCCAGCAGTTCAGGGGGCATGCCCCAGCATTTT. The encoded protein is CASSSGGMPQHF.

This chain links TRBV7-9 with TRBJ1-5; D possibly corresponds to TRBD1 (6 bases). Trimming took 5 bases from V and 3 from J, leaving 17 bases between them. Germline V CDR1 and CDR2: SEHNR, FQNEAQ (reference sequence). The CDR3 has 16 amino acids. DNA of the CDR3: TGTGCCAGCAGCACTTCCCGGGACACCTACAATCAGCCCCAGCATTTT. It translates to CASSTSRDTYNQPQHF.

V usage is TRBV9 and J usage is TRBJ2-7; D remains unclear. Germline assignment: CDR1 SGDLS and CDR2 YYNGEE. The CDR3 totals 13 residues. V was cut by 0 bases and J by 5 bases, with 9 bases left in between. The CDR3 region is CASSVAPYDEQYF. The CDR3 DNA sequence: TGTGCCAGCAGCGTAGCCCCTTATGACGAGCAGTACTTC.

The CDR3 protein is CASRGTRGRNQPQHF. The DNA of the CDR3 is TGTGCCAGCAGGGGTACCAGGGGCCGTAATCAGCCCCAGCATTTT. The chain carries TRBV2 and TRBJ1-5; possibly TRBD1 for D (6 bases). CDR1 and CDR2 from the germline V gene are SNHLY and FYNNEI. CDR3 length equals 15 residues. Trimming stripped 6 bases from V and 4 bases from J, with 16 bases between.

The chain is built from TRBV6-5 and TRBJ1-2; weak D call: TRBD1 (6 bases). The CDR3 covers 15 residues. Germline CDR1 MNHEY, CDR2 SVGAGI. V lost 2 bases, J lost 7 bases, and 17 bases lay in between. CDR3 sequence reads: CASSYGLGGGGGYTF. In DNA, the CDR3 is TGTGCCAGCAGTTACGGATTGGGAGGGGGTGGTGGCTACACCTTC.

The V call is TRBV19, the J call TRBJ2-1; D may be TRBD2 (5 bases). Germline V gene sequence: CDR1 LNHDA, CDR2 SQIVND (reference sequence). The CDR3 consists of 13 residues. The V gene lost 3 bases and the J gene lost 8 bases, with 11 bases spanning the gap. CDR3 region: CASSISLADEQFF. The CDR3 region has the DNA TGTGCCAGTAGTATCTCTCTAGCAGATGAGCAGTTCTTC.

This clone was seen only once. The chain recombines TRBV7-2 with TRBJ2-1; D gene unclear. V gave up 2 bases and J gave up 4 bases, with 9 bases separating them. CDR1 and CDR2 (germline): SGHTA, FQGNSA. This CDR3 has 14 amino acids. For the CDR3, the DNA is TGTGCCAGCAGCTTAATCCCAGGTTACAATGAGCAGTTCTTC. Its translation is CASSLIPGYNEQFF. The full variable domain, completed using reference TRBV7-2 and TRBJ2-1, is GAGVSQSPSNKVTEKGKDVELRCDPISGHTALYWYRQSLGQGLEFLIYFQGNSAPDKSGLPSDRFSAERTGGSVSTLTIQRTQQEDSAVYLCASSLIPGYNEQFFGPGTRLTVL.

CDR3: CAISRDRNSPLHF. Written as DNA, the CDR3 is TGTGCCATCAGTAGGGACAGGAATTCACCCCTCCACTTT. The V and J genes are TRBV10-3 and TRBJ1-6; 8 positions match TRBD1. This CDR3 spans 13 amino acids. Trimming cost V 5 bases and J 7 bases; bases outside gene matches: 1. Germline V gene lookup returns CDR1 ENHRY and CDR2 SYGVKD.

The chain joins TRBV27 to TRBJ2-5; 8 nucleotides agree with TRBD2. Germline lookup yields CDR1 MNHEY and CDR2 SMNVEV (reference sequence). V lost 3 bases, J lost 0 bases, and 6 bases stayed unmatched. This CDR3 is 16 amino acids long. The CDR3 region has the DNA TGTGCCAGCAGTTTTTCGGCGGGGGGATACCAAGAGACCCAGTACTTC. Its protein product is CASSFSAGGYQETQYF.

For this clone: Distinct nucleotide sequences in the sample also encode this CDR3. The chain links TRBV19 to TRBJ1-5; possible D gene TRBD1, 5 bases. The germline V gene encodes CDR1 LNHDA and CDR2 SQIVND (reference sequence). The germline V and J ends were trimmed by 3 bases and 5 bases, with 8 bases remaining between them. The CDR3 spans 13 residues. This CDR3 is CASSIRGDQPQHF. CDR3 in DNA: TGTGCCAGTAGTATCCGGGGGGATCAGCCCCAGCATTTT.

The rearrangement joins TRBV19 to TRBJ1-2; D unresolved. The germline V gene has CDR1 LNHDA and CDR2 SQIVND (reference sequence). Trimming removed 8 bases at V and 7 bases at J, with 17 bases between. CDR3 length: 13 amino acids. CDR3 DNA: TGTGCCAGTGATAGTTCGAGAGGGTTTGGCTACACCTTC. Translating it yields CASDSSRGFGYTF.

This chain joins TRBV12-3 or TRBV12-4 and TRBJ2-7, with D tentatively TRBD1 (6 bases). The CDR3 is 13 amino acids. The V gene lost 6 bases and the J gene lost 3 bases, with 12 bases spanning the gap. The CDR3: CASSRDTDYEQYF. CDR3 sequence (DNA): TGTGCCAGCAGCCGGGACACCGACTACGAGCAGTACTTC.